This T cell receptor (beta chain) originates from a study of cytomegalovirus exposure and HLA in healthy donors. Study results and caveats: The study flagged approximately 180 TCR beta chains as cytomegalovirus-associated.

The CDR3 runs to 17 residues. Germline V gene sequence: CDR1 LNHDA, CDR2 SQIVND (reference sequence). Trimming at V came to 3 bases and at J to 7 bases, leaving 15 bases not matched to a gene. PCR primers comprised 60 Vbeta and 13 Jbeta primers. Some clones are missing from TCRdb's copy, which holds only in-frame ones; the method was immunoSEQ multiplex PCR. Its listing shows just over 150,000 clones. Of note for this clone: The target antigen is unknown.

This chain uses TRBV19 with TRBJ2-1, with TRBD2 matching 7 bases. The TCR originated in a man aged 25 to 40 in good health and CMV-seronegative. Sequencing was carried out using PBMCs. The CDR3 sequence is CASSILGSSGRVNEQFF. The DNA of the CDR3 is TGTGCCAGTAGTATTTTAGGTTCTAGCGGAAGGGTAAATGAGCAGTTCTTC.